Only one count was recorded for the clone carrying this T cell receptor beta chain. Its antigen is not known. The CDR3 sequence is 14 residues long. V dropped 1 base and J dropped 6 bases, with 10 bases sitting between them. Germline lookup yields CDR1 SEHNR and CDR2 FQNEAQ (reference sequence). Tumor samples were taken before definitive surgery or chemotherapy. Generated by immunoSEQ multiplex PCR, the TCRdb table keeps only in-frame clones and is missing some. The sample has about 30,000 clones, around 80% seen once. The data are from a study of high-grade serous ovarian cancer treatment subgroups. Study findings and constraints: TCR relatedness rose with neoantigen level and trended with mutation load. Repertoire similarity ranged roughly 0.1 to 0.79 between tumors of one patient. The analyses considered CDR3 and ignored CDR1 and CDR2.

The sequence was obtained from a human donor with high-grade serous ovarian cancer. The rearrangement links TRBV7-9 to TRBJ1-5; D perhaps matches TRBD1 (6 bases). Sequenced input: tumor tissue. The CDR3 sequence is CASSLGGLSQPQHF. The DNA of the CDR3 is TGTGCCAGCAGCTTAGGGGGGCTGAGTCAGCCCCAGCATTTT. Full variable domain (outside the CDR3, taken from reference TRBV7-9 and TRBJ1-5): DTGVSQNPRHKITKRGQNVTFRCDPISEHNRLYWYRQTLGQGPEFLTYFQNEAQLEKSRLLSDRFSAERPKGSFSTLEIQRTEQGDSAMYLCASSLGGLSQPQHFGDGTRLSIL.